Below are 13 T cell receptor beta chains sequenced from a single sample in a study of cytomegalovirus exposure and HLA in healthy donors (dated by TCRdb to about 2017). The library was made by the immunoSEQ multiplex PCR assay. A mixture of 60 forward primers for TCR Vbeta segments and 13 reverse primers for TCR Jbeta segments was used in the multiplex PCR. TCRdb took this table from immuneACCESS and kept in-frame rearrangements with V and J called. Such tables lack part of the clones; where checked against another copy, unresolved V genes explain under half of the gap, and the rest is unexplained. A total of roughly 55,000 clones appear in this sample, about three quarters of them only once. The ten largest clonotypes hold over 2.5% of the sample. The specimen sequenced was PBMCs. Receptors originate from a female donor in good health and CMV-seronegative.

The CDR3 sequence is CTYGGDTDTQYF. DNA of the CDR3: TGCACCTACGGCGGGGACACAGATACGCAGTATTTT. The chain joins TRBV29-1 to TRBJ2-3; D is perhaps TRBD2 (6 bases). Germline V gene data show CDR1 as SQVTM and CDR2 as ANQGSEA. The CDR3 covers 12 residues.

The V gene is TRBV5-6, the J gene TRBJ2-5, with unresolved D. The end of the DNA is better explained by TRBJ2-7, so the J call may be wrong. CDR1 and CDR2 (germline): SGHDT, YYEEEE. The CDR3 extends over 14 amino acids. DNA of the CDR3: TGTGCCAGCAGCTTGGGACATAGTCGGAACGAGCAGTACTTC. Translated: CASSLGHSRNEQYF.

This chain connects TRBV7-2 to TRBJ2-7, with TRBD2 identical over 16 bases. The germline CDR1 and CDR2 sequences are SGHTA and FQGNSA. This CDR3 is 15 amino acids long. Trimming at V came to 4 bases and at J to 7 bases, leaving 4 bases not matched to a gene. CDR3 DNA: TGTGCCAGCAGCTGGGGACTAGCGGGAGGGCGGGAGCAGTACTTC. Translated: CASSWGLAGGREQYF. The whole variable domain, filled in from reference TRBV7-2 and TRBJ2-7, reads GAGVSQSPSNKVTEKGKDVELRCDPISGHTALYWYRQSLGQGLEFLIYFQGNSAPDKSGLPSDRFSAERTGGSVSTLTIQRTQQEDSAVYLCASSWGLAGGREQYFGPGTRLTVT.

The chain has TRBV5-1 and TRBJ1-2; D is uncertain. V was cut by 5 bases and J by 0 bases, with 8 bases left in between. The CDR3 contains 13 residues. The germline CDR1 and CDR2 sequences are SGHRS and YFSETQ. The chain's CDR3 is CASRSSANYGYTF. The CDR3 DNA is TGCGCCAGCAGGTCTTCTGCTAACTATGGCTACACCTTC.

This clone was picked up a small number of times. The chain has TRBV23-1 and TRBJ2-7; possibly TRBD2 for D (5 bases). TRBV23-1 is recorded as an ORF, its role being uncertain. V lost 3 bases, J lost 6 bases, and 9 bases lay in between. CDR3 length: 12 residues. The CDR3 region has the DNA TGCGCCAGCAGTCAGTGGACTGTCGAGCAGTACTTC. Its translation: CASSQWTVEQYF.

The chain uses TRBV15 and TRBJ1-3, with 7 bases matching TRBD1. This CDR3 contains 14 residues. After removal of 9 bases from V and 0 bases from J, the junction contained 5 bases not matched to a gene. Per the germline V gene, CDR1 is LNHNV and CDR2 is YYDKDF (reference sequence). CDR3 nucleotide sequence: TGTGCCACGGGCAGGGGGAGCTCTGGAAACACCATATATTTT. This encodes CATGRGSSGNTIYF.

V usage is TRBV9 and J usage is TRBJ1-1; D is unresolved. V was shortened by 4 bases and J by 1 base, with 11 bases between the two germline ends. The CDR3 has 14 amino acids. CDR1 and CDR2 from the germline V gene are SGDLS and YYNGEE. CDR3 sequence (DNA): TGTGCCAGCAGCCCACCGCGGGGGAACACTGAAGCTTTCTTT. This translates into CASSPPRGNTEAFF.

The chain joins TRBV5-1 to TRBJ1-4; D is perhaps TRBD1 (5 bases). V shed 0 bases and J shed 0 bases, with 9 bases lying between them. There are 16 residues in the CDR3. The germline CDR1 and CDR2 sequences are SGHRS and YFSETQ. The CDR3 loop is CASSLAGGTTNEKLFF. The CDR3 DNA reads as TGCGCCAGCAGCTTGGCGGGGGGTACAACTAATGAAAAACTGTTTTTT.

The chain links TRBV18 to TRBJ1-1, with 7 nucleotides matching TRBD1. Germline-derived CDR1 and CDR2 are KGHSH and LQKENI. V gave up 2 bases and J gave up 5 bases; unmatched junction bases: 5. The CDR3 length is 14 residues. CDR3 loop: CASSPVRGLTEAFF. CDR3 nucleotides: TGTGCCAGCTCACCAGTGAGGGGGCTGACTGAAGCTTTCTTT.

CDR3 DNA sequence: TGTGCCAGCAGTGAAGTTTTTGAGACAGGGGCCTATGGCTACACCTTC. Translation: CASSEVFETGAYGYTF. The J gene is TRBJ1-2, the V gene TRBV25-1; 8 bases line up with TRBD1. The CDR3 extends over 16 amino acids. Germline V gives CDR1 MGHDK, CDR2 SYGVNS. V was clipped by 2 bases and J by 4 bases; unmatched bases: 9.

V is TRBV6-1 and J is TRBJ2-7; no clear D. CDR1 is MNHNS, CDR2 SASEGT, per germline. V was clipped by 6 bases and J by 2 bases, with 8 bases between them. The CDR3 is made up of 12 amino acids. CDR3 sequence (DNA): TGTGCCAGCAGGACATACGCCTACGAGCAGTACTTC. Translation gives CASRTYAYEQYF.

The chain is built from TRBV10-3 and TRBJ2-1; D perhaps matches TRBD2 (5 bases). Deletions cut 2 bases from V and 0 bases from J, with 11 bases between. The CDR3 loop spans 16 amino acids. Germline assignment: CDR1 ENHRY and CDR2 SYGVKD. Here the CDR3 DNA reads TGTGCCATCAGTGAGGGAGTGGGGAGCTCCTACAATGAGCAGTTCTTC. It yields the protein CAISEGVGSSYNEQFF.

The chain uses TRBV18 and TRBJ2-3, with 12 bases identical to TRBD2. The V gene end was trimmed by 6 bases and the J gene end by 4 bases; junction bases not matched to a gene: 8. The CDR3 has 16 amino acids. CDR1 is KGHSH, CDR2 LQKENI, per germline. CDR3 DNA: TGTGCCAGCTCCAAAGGACTAGCGGGAACTTCAGATACGCAGTATTTT. This codes for CASSKGLAGTSDTQYF.